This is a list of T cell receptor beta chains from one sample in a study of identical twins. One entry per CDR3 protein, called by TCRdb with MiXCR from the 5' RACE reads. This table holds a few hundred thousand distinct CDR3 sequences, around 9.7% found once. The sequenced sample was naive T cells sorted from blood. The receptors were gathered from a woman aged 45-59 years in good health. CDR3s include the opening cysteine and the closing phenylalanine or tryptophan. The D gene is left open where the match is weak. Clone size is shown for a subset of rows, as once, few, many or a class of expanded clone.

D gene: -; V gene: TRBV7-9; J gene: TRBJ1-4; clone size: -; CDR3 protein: CASSLAARAEEKLFF; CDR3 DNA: TGTGCCAGCAGCTTAGCGGCCAGGGCGGAGGAAAAACTGTTTTTT
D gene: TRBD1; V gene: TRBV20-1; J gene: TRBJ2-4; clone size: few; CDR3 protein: CSASPFDRGSPRIAKNIQYF; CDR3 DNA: TGCAGTGCTAGCCCCTTTGACAGGGGCTCCCCTAGGATAGCCAAAAACATTCAGTACTTC
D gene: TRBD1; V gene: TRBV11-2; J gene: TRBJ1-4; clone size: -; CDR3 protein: CASSPDREKLFF; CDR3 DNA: TGTGCCAGCAGCCCGGACAGGGAAAAACTGTTTTTT
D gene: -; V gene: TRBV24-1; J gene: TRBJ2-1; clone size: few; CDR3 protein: CATSDLGGPNNEQFF; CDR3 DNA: TGTGCCACCAGTGATTTAGGCGGCCCAAACAATGAGCAGTTCTTC
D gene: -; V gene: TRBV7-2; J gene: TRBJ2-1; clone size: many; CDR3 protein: CASSLSQNNEQFF; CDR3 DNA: TGTGCCAGCAGCTTATCACAAAACAATGAGCAGTTCTTC
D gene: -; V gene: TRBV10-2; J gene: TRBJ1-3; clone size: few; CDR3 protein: CASSEQGGSGNTIYF; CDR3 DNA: TGCGCCAGCAGTGAGCAGGGAGGGTCTGGAAACACCATATATTTT
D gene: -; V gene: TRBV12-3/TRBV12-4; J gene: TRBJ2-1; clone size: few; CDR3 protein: CASRLGQINEQFF; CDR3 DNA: TGTGCCAGCAGGCTTGGTCAAATCAATGAGCAGTTCTTC
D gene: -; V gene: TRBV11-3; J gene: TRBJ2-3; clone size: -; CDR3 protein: CASSRSPVDTQYF; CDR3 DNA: TGTGCCAGCAGCCGCTCTCCCGTAGATACGCAGTATTTT
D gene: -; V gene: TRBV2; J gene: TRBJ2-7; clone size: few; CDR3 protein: CASSPRAGLPYEQYF; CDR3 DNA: TGTGCCAGCAGTCCTCGTGCGGGACTTCCCTACGAGCAGTACTTC
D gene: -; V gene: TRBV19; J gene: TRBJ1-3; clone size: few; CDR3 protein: CASKGIGNTIYF; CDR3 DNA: TGTGCCAGTAAGGGGATTGGAAACACCATATATTTT
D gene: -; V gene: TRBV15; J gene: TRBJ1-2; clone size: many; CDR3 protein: CATSRDNSAVSNYGYTF; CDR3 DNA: TGTGCCACCAGCAGAGATAACTCGGCAGTTTCGAACTATGGCTACACCTTC
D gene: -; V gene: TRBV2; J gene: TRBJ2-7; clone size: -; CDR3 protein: CASSDPGEQYF; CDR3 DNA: TGTGCCAGCAGTGACCCGGGGGAGCAGTACTTC
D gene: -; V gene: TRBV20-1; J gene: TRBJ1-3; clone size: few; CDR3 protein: CSASPLAASGNTIYF; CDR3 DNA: TGCAGTGCTAGCCCCTTGGCTGCTTCCGGAAACACCATATATTTT
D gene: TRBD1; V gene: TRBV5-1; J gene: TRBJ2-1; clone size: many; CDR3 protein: CASSSMTGGAYNEQFF; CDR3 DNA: TGCGCCAGCAGCTCCATGACAGGGGGCGCCTACAATGAGCAGTTCTTC
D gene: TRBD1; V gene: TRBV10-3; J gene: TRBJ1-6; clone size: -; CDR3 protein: CAIKPTGDNSPLHF; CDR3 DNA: TGTGCCATCAAACCGACAGGGGATAATTCACCCCTCCACTTT
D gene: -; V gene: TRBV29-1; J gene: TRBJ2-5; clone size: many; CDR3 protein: CSVEKETQYF; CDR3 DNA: TGCAGCGTTGAAAAAGAGACCCAGTACTTC
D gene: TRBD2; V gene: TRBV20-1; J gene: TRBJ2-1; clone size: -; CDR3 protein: CSWASGRTYNEQFF; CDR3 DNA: TGCAGTTGGGCTAGCGGGAGAACTTACAATGAGCAGTTCTTC